Following are 11 T cell receptor beta chains from one sample sequenced in a study of T cells in Graves' hyperthyroidism and ophthalmopathy. RNA transcripts were the template for amplifying TCR beta CDR3 regions. TCR CDR3 underwent first-round RT-PCR with the HTBI primer set. From the multiplex PCR reads, TCRdb called clonotypes with MiXCR, one entry per CDR3 protein. The data show roughly 580,000 distinct CDR3 sequences, 11% to 15% seen once. Sequences were obtained from blood. The receptors stem from a woman in her thirties with Graves' hyperthyroidism that later progressed to Graves' ophthalmopathy.

The sample holds a few counts of this clonotype. A clone one base away is much larger, so this may be a read error. The genes are TRBV12-3 or TRBV12-4 and TRBJ1-1; D gene uncertain. The CDR3 has 13 amino acids. The CDR3 here is CASSLAWSTVAFF. CDR3 nucleotides: TGTGCCAGCAGTTTAGCGTGGTCCACTGTAGCTTTCTTT.

J is TRBJ2-6 and V is TRBV19; tentative D call: TRBD2 (6 bases). V lost 10 bases and J 1 base, leaving 14 bases between the germline ends. The CDR3 extends over 15 amino acids. Germline CDR1 reads LNHDA; CDR2 reads SQIVND (reference sequence). The CDR3 DNA reads TGTGCCATAAGCTCGGGGGAGTCTGGGGCCAACGTCCTGACTTTC. Translation: CAISSGESGANVLTF.

This clonotype appeared a few times. J is TRBJ1-5 and V is TRBV6-1; D gene unclear. The length of the CDR3 is 12 residues. The germline V gene encodes CDR1 MNHNS and CDR2 SASEGT. Trimming cost V 5 bases and J 5 bases, with 7 bases left between them. The CDR3 loop is CASSPEDQPQHF. In nucleotides, the CDR3 is TGTGCCAGCAGTCCTGAAGATCAGCCCCAGCATTTT.

This clonotype was found many times. This chain uses TRBV9 with TRBJ1-2; 10 bases match TRBD1. Germline V gene sequence: CDR1 SGDLS, CDR2 YYNGEE. This CDR3 region has 16 residues. J gave up 5 bases and V 4 bases, and 11 bases lay outside the gene matches. The chain's CDR3 is CASSSGQGPRVYGYTF. CDR3 DNA: TGTGCCAGCAGCTCGGGACAGGGGCCCAGAGTATATGGCTACACCTTC. Full variable domain (rest looked up from reference TRBV9 and TRBJ1-2): DSGVTQTPKHLITATGQRVTLRCSPRSGDLSVYWYQQSLDQGLQFLIQYYNGEERAKGNILERFSAQQFPDLHSELNLSSLELGDSALYFCASSSGQGPRVYGYTFGSGTRLTVV.

This clonotype occurred many times. The rearrangement links TRBV19 to TRBJ2-1; D remains ambiguous. V was cut by 3 bases and J by 2 bases, with 11 bases left in between. The CDR3 extends over 15 amino acids. The germline CDR1 and CDR2 sequences are LNHDA and SQIVND (reference sequence). CDR3 sequence: CASSMLVNAYNEQFF. CDR3 DNA sequence: TGTGCCAGTAGTATGTTGGTCAATGCCTACAATGAGCAGTTCTTC.

This clonotype was observed at least ten times. The genes are TRBV4-2 and TRBJ2-5; 9 bases map to TRBD1. V dropped 3 bases and J dropped 1; count of bases not matched to a gene: 3. The CDR3 extends over 15 amino acids. Germline CDR1 LGHNA, CDR2 YNFKEQ. The CDR3 loop is CASSQEQGAQETQYF. The CDR3 region has the DNA TGTGCCAGCAGCCAGGAACAGGGGGCCCAAGAGACCCAGTACTTC.

This clonotype was recorded at least ten times. The J gene is TRBJ1-2, the V gene TRBV27; 7 bases match TRBD1. The CDR3 sequence is 14 residues long. In germline, CDR1 is MNHEY, CDR2 SMNVEV (reference sequence). The junction had 4 bases not matched to a gene; V was cut back by 2 bases and J by 4 bases. This CDR3 reads CASSLAQGIYGYTF. Written as DNA, the CDR3 is TGTGCCAGCAGTTTAGCACAGGGGATCTATGGCTACACCTTC.

At least ten counts were recorded for this clonotype. The chain joins TRBV30 to TRBJ2-1; 14 bases match TRBD2. Germline CDR1 reads GTSNPN; CDR2 reads SVGIG (reference sequence). This CDR3 contains 16 residues. J was trimmed by 9 bases and V by 2 bases; bases with no gene match: 9. CDR3: CAWSMTSGRAGGEQFF. For the CDR3, the DNA is TGTGCCTGGAGTATGACTAGCGGGAGGGCCGGCGGTGAGCAGTTCTTC. Using reference TRBV30 and TRBJ2-1 for the parts outside the CDR3, the full variable domain is SQTIHQWPATLVQPVGSPLSLECTVEGTSNPNLYWYRQAAGRGLQLLFYSVGIGQISSEVPQNLSASRPQDRQFILSSKKLLLSDSGFYLCAWSMTSGRAGGEQFFGPGTRLTVL.

This clonotype came up many times. This rearrangement joins TRBV12-3 or TRBV12-4 to TRBJ2-1, with 10 bases aligning to TRBD2. V shed 5 bases and J 4 bases; nucleotides not matched to a gene: 8. The CDR3 is made up of 16 amino acids. CDR3: CASSPGLAAIYNEQFF. Written as DNA, the CDR3 is TGTGCCAGCAGTCCCGGACTAGCGGCCATATACAATGAGCAGTTCTTC.

V is TRBV10-3 and J is TRBJ1-2; D not certain. Germline CDR1 and CDR2: ENHRY and SYGVKD. CDR3 length: 14 residues. The germline V and J ends were trimmed by 0 bases and 7 bases, with 12 bases remaining between them. The CDR3 loop is CAISESTAASGYTF. The CDR3 DNA sequence: TGTGCCATCAGTGAGTCTACGGCCGCCTCTGGCTACACCTTC.

This clonotype has just a few counts. V usage is TRBV4-3 and J usage is TRBJ2-5, with D tentatively TRBD1 or TRBD2 (5 bases each). Looked up from germline, CDR1 is LGHNA and CDR2 is YSLEER. Trimming took 0 bases from V and 5 from J, leaving 16 bases between them. The CDR3 is made up of 16 amino acids. CDR3 coding DNA: TGCGCCAGCAGCCAAGATATCGGGACCGTTCCGGAGACCCAGTACTTC. Encoded protein: CASSQDIGTVPETQYF.